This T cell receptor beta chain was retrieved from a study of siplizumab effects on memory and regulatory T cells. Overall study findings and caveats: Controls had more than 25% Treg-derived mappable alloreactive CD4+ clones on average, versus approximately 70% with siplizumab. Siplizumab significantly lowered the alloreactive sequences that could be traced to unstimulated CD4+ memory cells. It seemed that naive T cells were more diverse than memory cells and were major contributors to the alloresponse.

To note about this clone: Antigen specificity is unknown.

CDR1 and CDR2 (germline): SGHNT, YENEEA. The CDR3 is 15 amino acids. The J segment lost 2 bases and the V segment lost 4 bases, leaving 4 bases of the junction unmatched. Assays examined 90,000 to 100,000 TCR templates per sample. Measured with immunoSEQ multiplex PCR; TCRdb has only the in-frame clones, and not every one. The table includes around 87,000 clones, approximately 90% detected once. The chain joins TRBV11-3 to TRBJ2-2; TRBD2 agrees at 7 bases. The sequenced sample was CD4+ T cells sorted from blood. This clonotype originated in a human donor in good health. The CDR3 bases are TGTGCCAGCAGCTCCCTAGCGGAAAACACCGGGGAGCTGTTTTTT. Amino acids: CASSSLAENTGELFF.